Shown below are 7 T cell receptor beta chains from a single sample sequenced in a study of T cell responses to AZD1222 COVID-19 vaccine. The repertoire was sequenced with immunoSEQ multiplex PCR; TCRdb's copy has only in-frame clones and lacks some. The sample consists of more than 65,000 clones, 80% to 90% of them appearing once. The sample in question was peripheral blood, obtained on day 0 of AZD1222 vaccination. Source of these receptors: an adult in good health.

The chain joins TRBV5-1 to TRBJ1-1; 9 nucleotides agree with TRBD1. The CDR3 loop spans 13 amino acids. CDR1 and CDR2 from the germline V gene are SGHRS and YFSETQ. Trimming removed 0 bases from V and 11 bases from J; junction bases left unmatched: 5. The CDR3 region is CASSLDGTGYAFF. In nucleotides, the CDR3 is TGCGCCAGCAGCTTGGACGGGACAGGGTACGCTTTCTTT.

This chain uses TRBV7-2 with TRBJ1-1; TRBD1 might be the D (5 bases). Trimming shortened V by 0 bases and J by 1 base, and 6 bases separated the two germline ends. The CDR3 spans 14 residues. The V gene's germline CDR1 is SGHTA and CDR2 FQGNSA. The CDR3 bases are TGTGCCAGCAGCTTAGCACAGGCGAACACTGAAGCTTTCTTT. Translating it yields CASSLAQANTEAFF. The full variable domain, in which reference TRBV7-2 and TRBJ1-1 provide the parts outside the CDR3, is GAGVSQSPSNKVTEKGKDVELRCDPISGHTALYWYRQSLGQGLEFLIYFQGNSAPDKSGLPSDRFSAERTGGSVSTLTIQRTQQEDSAVYLCASSLAQANTEAFFGQGTRLTVV.

This chain joins TRBV7-9 and TRBJ1-3; D ambiguous. Germline loops: CDR1 SEHNR, CDR2 FQNEAQ (reference sequence). Trimming pared 1 base from V and 0 bases from J, leaving 7 bases between. The CDR3 covers 15 residues. The CDR3 DNA is TGTGCCAGCAGCTTAGATGGGTTCTCTGGAAACACCATATATTTT. This sequence encodes CASSLDGFSGNTIYF.

A remark on this clone: At the DNA level, this CDR3 is encoded by other sequences in the same sample as well. The CDR3 region is CASSPGGLGNQPQHF. The CDR3 bases are TGTGCCAGCAGCCCAGGGGGCCTTGGCAATCAGCCCCAGCATTTT. The rearrangement uses TRBV7-2 and TRBJ1-5; TRBD1 aligns across 8 bases. Trimming at V came to 5 bases and at J to 2 bases, leaving 5 bases not matched to a gene. The CDR3 loop spans 15 amino acids. CDR1 and CDR2 (germline): SGHTA, FQGNSA.

This rearrangement joins TRBV7-2 to TRBJ2-6; possible D gene TRBD2, 6 bases. The CDR3 sequence is 15 residues long. Germline-derived CDR1 and CDR2 are SGHTA and FQGNSA. The germline V and J ends were trimmed by 5 bases and 0 bases, with 8 bases remaining between them. The CDR3 spells CASSNGGSGANVLTF. The CDR3 nucleotides are TGTGCCAGCAGCAACGGGGGCTCTGGGGCCAACGTCCTGACTTTC.

This clone appeared once. V and J are TRBV7-2 and TRBJ2-5, with TRBD1 matching over 9 bases. V gave up 3 bases and J gave up 4 bases; unmatched junction bases: 3. The CDR3 contains 14 residues. Germline assignment: CDR1 SGHTA and CDR2 FQGNSA. CDR3 bases: TGTGCCAGCAGCTTGGGACAGGGTTTAGAGACCCAGTACTTC. As protein: CASSLGQGLETQYF.

This sequence joins TRBV7-9 and TRBJ1-1, with D perhaps TRBD1 (5 bases). Germline values: CDR1 SEHNR, CDR2 FQNEAQ (reference sequence). The CDR3 runs 14 residues. Trimming stripped 3 bases from V and 2 bases from J, with 10 bases between. The CDR3 DNA follows: TGTGCCAGCAGCTTCGAGGGGATAAACACTGAAGCTTTCTTT. Translating it yields CASSFEGINTEAFF.